Sequencing of this TCR beta chain was carried out in a study of cytotoxic CD8 clonotypes in ibrutinib-treated CLL. At the level of the study: Of the patients, some eleven were relapsed/refractory, about 15 treatment-naive and 17 IGHV unmutated.

Some clones are missing from TCRdb's copy, which holds only in-frame ones; the method was immunoSEQ multiplex PCR. The sample holds tens of thousands of clones, roughly 84% seen once. Per the germline V gene, CDR1 is SEHNR and CDR2 is FQNEAQ (reference sequence). The CDR3 is 13 residues long. V was clipped by 1 base and J by 9 bases, with 10 bases between them. The sequencing here drew on PBMCs, taken before ibrutinib treatment. The chain links TRBV7-9 to TRBJ1-5; D is ambiguous. This receptor was obtained from a human donor with chronic lymphocytic leukemia. Here the CDR3 DNA reads TGTGCCAGCAGCTTAGGTCTGGGAACGCCCCAGCATTTT. It codes for CASSLGLGTPQHF.